A selection of T cell receptor beta chains follows, all from one sample in a study of blood T cell repertoires in COVID-19. The repertoire was sequenced with immunoSEQ multiplex PCR; TCRdb's copy has only in-frame clones and lacks some. The repertoire holds hundreds of thousands of clones, with approximately 90% as singletons. The sequenced sample was peripheral blood. These receptors all come from a man between 18 and 35 years old with active or convalescent COVID-19. Each CDR3 is given with its conserved first and last residue. Fields, in order: J gene, clone size, V gene, D gene, CDR3 DNA, CDR3 protein. The D gene is left open where the match is weak. A clone size is listed for some rows: how often the clone was seen (once, few, many), or a class if it is expanded.

TRBJ1-3 | NA | TRBV11-2 | NA | TGTGCCAGCAGCTTAGATATGGAGTTGGGCACCATATATTTT | CASSLDMELGTIYF
TRBJ1-2 | NA | TRBV19 | TRBD1 | TGTGCCAGTATCGCAAGCCAATTCCGGGACAGGGGTCATGGCTACACCTTC | CASIASQFRDRGHGYTF
TRBJ2-1 | NA | TRBV7-9 | NA | TGTGCCAGCACCCCCTCCGATGAGCAGTTCTTC | CASTPSDEQFF
TRBJ1-3 | NA | TRBV6-2/TRBV6-3 | NA | TGTGCCAGCAGCAGGGGAACTTCATCCGGAAACACCATATATTTT | CASSRGTSSGNTIYF
TRBJ1-1 | NA | TRBV10-3 | NA | TGTGCCATCAGTGATGCGGGGGCTAACACTGAAGCTTTCTTT | CAISDAGANTEAFF
TRBJ1-1 | NA | TRBV7-2 | NA | TGTGCCAGCAGCTTAATTTCTCCTGAAGCTTTCTTT | CASSLISPEAFF
TRBJ1-2 | once | TRBV30 | TRBD1 | TGTGCCTGGAGTAACGACAGGGACCTCGGCTATGGCTACACCTTC | CAWSNDRDLGYGYTF
TRBJ2-7 | NA | TRBV4-1 | TRBD1 | TGCGCCAGCAGCGAGGGGGCTCGGGAGCAGTACTTC | CASSEGAREQYF
TRBJ1-5 | NA | TRBV28 | NA | TGTGCCAGCAACTCAGGACGGGAACTTTGGAATCAGCCCCAGCATTTT | CASNSGRELWNQPQHF
TRBJ1-5 | NA | TRBV2 | NA | TGTGCCAGCAGTGTAGCCGGTGAGCCCCAGCATTTT | CASSVAGEPQHF
TRBJ1-4 | NA | TRBV6-5 | TRBD1 | TGTGCCAGCAGCAACAGGGGACGTAATGAAAAACTGTTTTTT | CASSNRGRNEKLFF
TRBJ1-3 | NA | TRBV30 | NA | TGTGCCTGGAGTGTAACTGTAATTAGCTCTGGAAACACCATATATTTT | CAWSVTVISSGNTIYF